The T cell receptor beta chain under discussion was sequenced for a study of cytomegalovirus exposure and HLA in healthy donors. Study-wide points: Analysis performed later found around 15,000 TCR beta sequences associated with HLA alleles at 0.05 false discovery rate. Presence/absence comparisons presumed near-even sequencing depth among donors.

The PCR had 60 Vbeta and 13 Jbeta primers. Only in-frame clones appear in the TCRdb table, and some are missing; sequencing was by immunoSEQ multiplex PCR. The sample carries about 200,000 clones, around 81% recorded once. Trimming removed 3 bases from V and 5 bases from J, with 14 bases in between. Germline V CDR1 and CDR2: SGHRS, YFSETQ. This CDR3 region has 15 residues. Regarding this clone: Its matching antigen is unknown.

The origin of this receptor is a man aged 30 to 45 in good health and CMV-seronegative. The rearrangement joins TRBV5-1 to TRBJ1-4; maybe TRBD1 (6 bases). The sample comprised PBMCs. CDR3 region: CASSSPGHPNEKLFF. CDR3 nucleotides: TGCGCCAGCAGCTCACCGGGACATCCAAATGAAAAACTGTTTTTT.